This entry concerns a single TCR beta chain. The data were taken from a study of blood T cell repertoires in COVID-19. Original methodology: Reference gene primer amplification yielded estimated nucleated cell counts. Profiling relied on immunoSEQ multiplex PCR, and the TCRdb table lists in-frame clones only, not all of them. The D gene and trimming were derived from the DNA, and the V and J assignments and clone size from that table. This table holds 250,000 or so clones, around 85% found once. CDR3 length: 17 amino acids. V lost 5 bases to trimming and J lost 5 bases; unmatched junction nucleotides: 16. Germline lookup yields CDR1 SGHVS and CDR2 FNYEAQ.

This TCR was recovered from a woman aged 45-59 years who had recovered from COVID-19. The rearrangement joins TRBV7-6 to TRBJ2-3, with 7 bases identical to TRBD2. The sequenced sample consisted of PBMCs or T cells enriched from blood (not recorded which). The CDR3 is CASSPSSGEGLGDTQYF. In DNA form, the CDR3 reads TGTGCCAGCAGCCCATCGAGCGGGGAGGGGCTCGGAGATACGCAGTATTTT.